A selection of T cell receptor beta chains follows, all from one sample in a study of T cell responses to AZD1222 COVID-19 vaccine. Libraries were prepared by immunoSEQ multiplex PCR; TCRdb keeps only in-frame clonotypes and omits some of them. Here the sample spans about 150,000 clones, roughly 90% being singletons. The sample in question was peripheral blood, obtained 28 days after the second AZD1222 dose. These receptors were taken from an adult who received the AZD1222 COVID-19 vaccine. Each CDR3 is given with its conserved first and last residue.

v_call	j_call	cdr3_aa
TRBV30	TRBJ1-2	CAWRTTGSYGYTF
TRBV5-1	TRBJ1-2	CASSLDKTEVYGYTF
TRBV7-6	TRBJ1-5	CASSLEQGASNQPQHF
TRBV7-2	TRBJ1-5	CASSLQRTSHQPQHF
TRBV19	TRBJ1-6	CASSGGTDNSPLHF
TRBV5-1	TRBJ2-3	CASSLRTSTDTQYF
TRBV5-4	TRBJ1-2	CASSYPTGNGYTF
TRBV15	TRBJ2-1	CATSRDWGGSGNEQFF
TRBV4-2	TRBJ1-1	CASSPRQGTEAFF
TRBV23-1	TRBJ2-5	CASSQSILREVRETQYF
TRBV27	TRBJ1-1	CASSLSRLNTEAFF
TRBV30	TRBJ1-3	CAWSLRGDRVYSGNTIYF
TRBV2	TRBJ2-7	CASAAGKPYEQYF
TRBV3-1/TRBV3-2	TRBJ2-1	CASSSGLAGGLSSYNEQFF
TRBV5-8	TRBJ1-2	CASSPETGLIYGYTF
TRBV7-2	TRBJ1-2	CASSLGRINYGYTF
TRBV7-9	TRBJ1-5	CASSSTGVTQPANQPQHF
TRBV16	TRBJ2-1	CASSLALAKQYNEQFF
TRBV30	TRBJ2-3	CAWSKATDTDTQYF
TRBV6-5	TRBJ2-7	CASSYVGGAYEQYF
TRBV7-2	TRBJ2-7	CASSLMNEQYF
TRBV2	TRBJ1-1	CASSVGGSEAFF
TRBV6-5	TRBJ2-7	CASIQGSTYEQYF
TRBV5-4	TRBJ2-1	CASSIFGAGERYNEQFF
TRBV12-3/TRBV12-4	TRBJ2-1	CASRGGQYNEQFF
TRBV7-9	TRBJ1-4	CASSFLGQGQEKLFF
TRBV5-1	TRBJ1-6	CASSLNDRGLASYNSPLHF
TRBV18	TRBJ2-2	CASSPRAANFANTGELFF
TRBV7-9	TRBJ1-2	CASSLEGWRDGYTF
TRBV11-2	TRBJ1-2	CASSSRLDDWVNGYTF
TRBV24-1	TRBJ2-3	CATSDLHEPLGQGRDTQYF
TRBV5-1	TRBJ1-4	CASSPLSSTNEKLFF
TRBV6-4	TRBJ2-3	CASSARQGAGDTQYF
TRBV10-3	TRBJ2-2	CAISSGTGHTGELFF
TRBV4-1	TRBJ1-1	CASSHPDHGAEAFF
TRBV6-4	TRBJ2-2	CASSETSGNTGELFF
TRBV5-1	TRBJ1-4	CASSPNAEKLFF
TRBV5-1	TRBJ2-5	CASSLGLGGTQYF
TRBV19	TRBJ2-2	CASSRTVTGELFF
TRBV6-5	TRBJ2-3	CASRGGLAGADTQYF
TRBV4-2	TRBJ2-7	CASSPGESYEQYF